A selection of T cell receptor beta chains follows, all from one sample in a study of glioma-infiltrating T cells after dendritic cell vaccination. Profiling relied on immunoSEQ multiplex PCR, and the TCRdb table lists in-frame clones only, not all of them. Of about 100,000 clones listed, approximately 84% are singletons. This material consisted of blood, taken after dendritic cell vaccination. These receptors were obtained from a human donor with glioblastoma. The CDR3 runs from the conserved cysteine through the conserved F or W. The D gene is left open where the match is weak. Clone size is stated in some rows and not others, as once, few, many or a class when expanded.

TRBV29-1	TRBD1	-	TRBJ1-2	TGCAGCGTTGAAGGCGGAGACAGGGGCTATGGCTACACCTTC	CSVEGGDRGYGYTF
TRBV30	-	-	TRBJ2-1	TGTGCCTGGAGTAGGGGTTTGAGCAATGAGCAGTTCTTC	CAWSRGLSNEQFF
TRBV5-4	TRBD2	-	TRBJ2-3	TGTGCCAGCAGCCAGGGACTAGCGGGAGGTTTGGGAGATACGCAGTATTTT	CASSQGLAGGLGDTQYF
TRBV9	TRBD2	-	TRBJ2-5	TGTGCCAGCAGCGTAGCCAGCGGGGGGCCCCAAGAGACCCAGTACTTC	CASSVASGGPQETQYF
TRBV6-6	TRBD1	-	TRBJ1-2	TGTGCCAGCAGTCAAACAGGGGGCTATTACTATGGCTACACCTTC	CASSQTGGYYYGYTF
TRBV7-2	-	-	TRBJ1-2	TGTGCCAGCAGCCCCCACTCAGGGCGAGCTAACTATGGCTACACCTTC	CASSPHSGRANYGYTF
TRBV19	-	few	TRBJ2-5	TGTGCCAGTAGTGTTCTACTTGCGGAGACCCAGTACTTC	CASSVLLAETQYF
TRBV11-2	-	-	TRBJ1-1	TGTGCCAGCAGCTTTGGCAGGAACACTGAAGCTTTCTTT	CASSFGRNTEAFF
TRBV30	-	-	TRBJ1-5	TGTGCCTGGAGTGTATCGGGGGGGGCGGTGGGACAGCCCCAGCATTTT	CAWSVSGGAVGQPQHF
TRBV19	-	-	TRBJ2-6	TGTGCCAGTACAGTCTCCGGGGCCAACGTCCTGACTTTC	CASTVSGANVLTF
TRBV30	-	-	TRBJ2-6	TGTGCCTGGAGTGTACCTTTAGGGGCAGGGGAAGGCTCTGGGGCCAACGTCCTGACTTTC	CAWSVPLGAGEGSGANVLTF
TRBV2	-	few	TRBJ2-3	TGTGCCAGCAGTCGGGGGTCCAGTGCAGATACGCAGTATTTT	CASSRGSSADTQYF
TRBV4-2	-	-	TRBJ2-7	TGTGCCAGCAGCCAAGAGGCAAGCAGGGTCTCCTACGAGCAGTACTTC	CASSQEASRVSYEQYF
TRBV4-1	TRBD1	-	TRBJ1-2	TGCGCCAGCAGCCAAGGGCCCCTAAGAACCGGGACAGACTATGGCTACACCTTC	CASSQGPLRTGTDYGYTF
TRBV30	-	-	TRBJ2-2	TGTGCCTGGAGGGTAGCCGGGAGCGCGGGGACCGGGGAGCTGTTTTTT	CAWRVAGSAGTGELFF
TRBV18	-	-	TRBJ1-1	TGTGCCAGCTCACCTATCGCGTCAGGAGGATCCAGTGACACTGAAGCTTTCTTT	CASSPIASGGSSDTEAFF
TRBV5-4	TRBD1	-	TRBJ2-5	TGTGCCAGCAGCTTGGCGACAGGGGGCCAAGAGACCCAGTACTTC	CASSLATGGQETQYF
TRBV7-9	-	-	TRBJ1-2	TGTGCCAGCAGCCCCCCAGGGTTGGGCAGAACCCTCGTCTTC	CASSPPGLGRTLVF
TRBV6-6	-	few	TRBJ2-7	TGTGCCAGCAGGTCGGGTTGGCAGACCTACGAGCAGTACTTC	CASRSGWQTYEQYF
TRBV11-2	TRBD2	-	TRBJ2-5	TGTGCCAGCAGCTTACTGAGCGGGAAACAAGAGACCCAGTACTTC	CASSLLSGKQETQYF
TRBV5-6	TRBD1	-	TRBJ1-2	TGTGCCAGCAGCCCGACAGGGATCGATGGCTACACCTTC	CASSPTGIDGYTF
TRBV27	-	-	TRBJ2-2	TGTGCCAGCAGTTTATGGAGCGGAAACACCGGGGAGCTGTTTTTT	CASSLWSGNTGELFF
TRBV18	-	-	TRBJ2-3	TGTGCCAGCTCACCTCCTAGCACAGATACGCAGTATTTT	CASSPPSTDTQYF
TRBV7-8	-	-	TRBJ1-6	TGTGCCAGCAGTGCAGGGGAGAATTCACCCCTCCACTTT	CASSAGENSPLHF
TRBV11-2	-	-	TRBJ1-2	TGTGCCAGCAGCTTTCATAACTATGGCTACACCTTC	CASSFHNYGYTF
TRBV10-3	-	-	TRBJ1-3	TGTGCCATCAGTGAGTCGGTCAGGACTGGAAACACCATATATTTT	CAISESVRTGNTIYF
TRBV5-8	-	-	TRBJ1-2	TGTGCCAGCAGCTTGGCGGCGGATGGCTACACCTTC	CASSLAADGYTF
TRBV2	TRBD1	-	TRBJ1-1	TGTGCCAGCAGGGACAGGCAAACTTTGAACACTGAAGCTTTCTTT	CASRDRQTLNTEAFF
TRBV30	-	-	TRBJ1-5	TGTGCCTGGAGTTCGACAGGCTATAGCAATCAGCCCCAGCATTTT	CAWSSTGYSNQPQHF
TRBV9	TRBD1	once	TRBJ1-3	TGTGCCAGCAGCGATCAGGGGGCTACTGGAAACACCATATATTTT	CASSDQGATGNTIYF
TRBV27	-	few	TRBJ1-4	TGTGCCAGCAGTACGGGGGGCGCGGAAAAACTGTTTTTT	CASSTGGAEKLFF
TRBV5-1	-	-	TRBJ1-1	TGCGCCAGCAGCTTGGACCAAATGGGGGGAAACACTGAAGCTTTCTTT	CASSLDQMGGNTEAFF
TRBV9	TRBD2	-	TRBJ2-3	TGTGCCAGCAGCGTAGGTGGTAGCGGGAGGACAGATACGCAGTATTTT	CASSVGGSGRTDTQYF
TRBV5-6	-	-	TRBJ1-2	TGTGCCAGCTGTTACCGAGACTATGGCTACACCTTC	CASCYRDYGYTF
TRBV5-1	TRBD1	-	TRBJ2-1	TGCGCCAGCAGCTTTTCCCAGGGGGCGAGGAATGAGCAGTTCTTC	CASSFSQGARNEQFF
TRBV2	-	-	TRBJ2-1	TGTGCCAGCATACGGGGGTTCTCCTACAATGAGCAGTTCTTC	CASIRGFSYNEQFF
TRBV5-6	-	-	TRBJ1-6	TGTGCCAGCAGCCGGGATAATTCACCCCTCCACTTT	CASSRDNSPLHF
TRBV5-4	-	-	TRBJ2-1	TGTGCCAGCAGCTTTGGTGGGGCAGGGCGATTCTCCTACAATGAGCAGTTCTTC	CASSFGGAGRFSYNEQFF
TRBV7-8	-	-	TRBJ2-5	TGTGCCAGCAGCCCCCTGACTAGGCAAGAGACCCAGTACTTC	CASSPLTRQETQYF
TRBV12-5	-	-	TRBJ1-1	TGTGCTAGTGGTTTGGGACAGACATTGAACACTGAAGCTTTCTTT	CASGLGQTLNTEAFF